This T cell receptor beta chain appears in the sequencing data of a study of blood T cell repertoires in COVID-19. This clone has just one count. Assay used: immunoSEQ multiplex PCR; TCRdb lists only in-frame clones, some missing. Altogether 100,000 or so clones are present, about 87% being singletons, with the ten largest covering over 2.5%. In germline, CDR1 is MNHEY, CDR2 SVGAGI. The V gene lost 2 bases and the J gene lost 6 bases, with 16 bases spanning the gap. This CDR3 region has 16 residues. The receptor was derived from a man between 50 and 59 years old with active or convalescent COVID-19. This chain connects TRBV6-5 to TRBJ2-2; maybe TRBD1 (6 bases). The sequenced sample consisted of peripheral blood. The CDR3 here is CASSYGSQGTAGELFF. Here the CDR3 DNA reads TGTGCCAGCAGTTACGGTTCCCAGGGGACGGCCGGGGAGCTGTTTTTT.